This T cell receptor (beta chain) derives from a study of T-cell reconstitution after alpha-beta-depleted transplantation in children. Study-wide points: Alpha-beta T cells present about two months after transplant were reported to originate from several hundred expanded graft clones.

The CDR3 sequence is 15 residues long. With 5 bases removed from V and 4 bases from J, the gap between germline ends came to 18 bases. Germline CDR1 and CDR2: SGHTA and FQGTGA. This clonotype was recorded a few times. No antigen is known for it. The TCRbeta library was prepared with unique molecular identifiers. TCRdb reanalysed the PCR reads using MiXCR and keeps one entry per CDR3 protein. The profile shows under 750,000 distinct CDR3 sequences, more than 20% of them singletons. Specimen: PBMCs, mostly from graft donor cells, collected 360 days after TCRalphabeta/CD19-depleted stem cell transplant. This clonotype was obtained from a boy under two years old who had a stem cell transplant for acute myeloid leukemia, so the T cells may come from the graft donor. The genes are TRBV7-3 and TRBJ2-7; D perhaps matches TRBD1 (6 bases). The CDR3 sequence: CASSLSGAASYEQYF. The CDR3, as DNA: TGTGCCAGCAGCCTTTCAGGGGCCGCTAGTTACGAGCAGTACTTC.